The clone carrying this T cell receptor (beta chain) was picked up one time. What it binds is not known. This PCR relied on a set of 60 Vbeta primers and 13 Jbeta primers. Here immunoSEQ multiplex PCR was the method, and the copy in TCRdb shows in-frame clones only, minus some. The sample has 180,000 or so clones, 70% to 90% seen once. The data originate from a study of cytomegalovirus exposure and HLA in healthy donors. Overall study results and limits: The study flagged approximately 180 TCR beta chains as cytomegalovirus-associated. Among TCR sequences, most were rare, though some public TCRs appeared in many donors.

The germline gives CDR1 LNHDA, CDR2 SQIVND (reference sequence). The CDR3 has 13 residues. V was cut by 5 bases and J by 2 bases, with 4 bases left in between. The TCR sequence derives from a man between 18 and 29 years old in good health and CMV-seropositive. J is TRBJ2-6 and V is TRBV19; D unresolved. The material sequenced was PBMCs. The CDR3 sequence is CASSVAGANVLTF. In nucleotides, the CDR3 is TGTGCCAGTAGTGTCGCTGGGGCCAACGTCCTGACTTTC.